This TCR beta chain comes out of a study of high-grade serous ovarian cancer treatment subgroups. Here immunoSEQ multiplex PCR was the method, and the copy in TCRdb shows in-frame clones only, minus some. The sample shows about 8,000 clones, about 60% of them seen only once. The tumor samples were collected prior to definitive surgery or chemotherapy. This sequence was found in a human donor with high-grade serous ovarian cancer. The sample was tumor tissue.

CDR3 amino acids: CASSLAGNSYEQYF. CDR3 DNA: TGTGCCAGCAGCTTGGCGGGTAACTCCTACGAGCAGTACTTC. The chain is built from TRBV5-5 and TRBJ2-7; D unresolved. CDR1 and CDR2 from the germline V gene are SGHKS and YYEKEE (reference sequence). This CDR3 comprises 14 residues. Trimming stripped 0 bases from V and 0 bases from J, with 7 bases between.